Following are 27 T cell receptor beta chains from one sample sequenced in a study of cytomegalovirus exposure and HLA in healthy donors. The PCR employed 60 Vbeta primers together with 13 Jbeta primers. Sequenced by immunoSEQ multiplex PCR; TCRdb stores in-frame clones only, minus some. The sample lists about 40,000 clones, approximately 52% seen once, with 9% to 14% in the top ten. Source material: PBMCs. The receptors originated from a human donor in good health.

The V call is TRBV4-3, the J call TRBJ2-3; 14 bases align to TRBD2. V was pared by 4 bases and J by 0 bases, with 6 bases of the junction left unmatched. This CDR3 is 18 amino acids long. Germline CDR1 LGHNA, CDR2 YSLEER. CDR3 protein: CASSRGLAGATSTDTQYF. The CDR3 DNA reads as TGCGCCAGCAGCCGGGGACTAGCGGGGGCCACTAGCACAGATACGCAGTATTTT.

J is TRBJ1-5 and V is TRBV9; 8 positions agree with TRBD1. Germline lookup yields CDR1 SGDLS and CDR2 YYNGEE. V shed 3 bases, J shed 10 bases, and the junction held 9 bases outside the gene matches. This CDR3 contains 14 residues. CDR3 amino acids: CASSGGTGPRPQHF. The CDR3 DNA is TGTGCCAGCAGCGGCGGGACAGGCCCTCGACCCCAGCATTTT.

The chain links TRBV19 to TRBJ2-1; TRBD2 matches 8 bases. The CDR3 consists of 17 residues. CDR1 and CDR2 from the germline V gene are LNHDA and SQIVND (reference sequence). The V segment lost 0 bases and the J segment 5 bases; nucleotides outside the gene matches: 9. The CDR3 spells CASSIDRPGRAHNEQFF. DNA of the CDR3: TGTGCCAGTAGTATAGATCGCCCCGGGAGGGCCCACAATGAGCAGTTCTTC. The whole variable domain, remainder taken from reference TRBV19 and TRBJ2-1, is DGGITQSPKYLFRKEGQNVTLSCEQNLNHDAMYWYRQDPGQGLRLIYYSQIVNDFQKGDIAEGYSVSREKKESFPLTVTSAQKNPTAFYLCASSIDRPGRAHNEQFFGPGTRLTVL.

The genes are TRBV28 and TRBJ2-5, with D possibly matching TRBD1 (5 bases). The J call may be wrong; the DNA end is better matched by TRBJ2-7. Germline V gene sequence: CDR1 MDHEN, CDR2 SYDVKM. This CDR3 is built from 15 residues. This CDR3 is CATLAPRAGSYEQYF. The CDR3 bases are TGTGCCACCCTGGCCCCCAGGGCAGGATCCTACGAGCAGTACTTC.

J is TRBJ1-5 and V is TRBV7-9, with D unresolved. Between the trimmed V and J ends, which lost 3 bases and 7 bases, there was a span of 13 bases. Germline V gene sequence: CDR1 SEHNR, CDR2 FQNEAQ (reference sequence). The CDR3 extends over 14 amino acids. The CDR3 DNA reads TGTGCCAGCAGCTTGAGTTCTTTAGAGCAGCCCCAGCATTTT. As protein: CASSLSSLEQPQHF.

V and J are TRBV19 and TRBJ1-1, with D hard to call. Germline lookup yields CDR1 LNHDA and CDR2 SQIVND (reference sequence). V lost 5 bases, J lost 2 bases, and 9 bases lay in between. The CDR3 spans 13 residues. CDR3 protein: CASSLRGNTEAFF. CDR3 in DNA: TGTGCCAGTAGTCTACGGGGAAACACTGAAGCTTTCTTT.

This clone turned up a few times. V is TRBV18 and J is TRBJ2-5; perhaps TRBD2 as D (6 bases). The V gene's germline CDR1 is KGHSH and CDR2 LQKENI. Trimming took 6 bases from V and 5 from J, leaving 16 bases between them. The CDR3 has 14 amino acids. CDR3 residues: CASSQDPGEETQYF. Here the CDR3 DNA reads TGTGCCAGCTCCCAAGACCCGGGAGAGGAGACCCAGTACTTC. Together with reference TRBV18 and TRBJ2-5, the CDR3 gives the full variable domain: NAGVMQNPRHLVRRRGQEARLRCSPMKGHSHVYWYRQLPEEGLKFMVYLQKENIIDESGMPKERFSAEFPKEGPSILRIQQVVRGDSAAYFCASSQDPGEETQYFGPGTRLLVL.

The V call is TRBV7-2, the J call TRBJ2-3; 7 nucleotides agree with TRBD1. Trimming at V came to 2 bases and at J to 4 bases, leaving 6 bases not matched to a gene. The V gene's germline CDR1 is SGHTA and CDR2 FQGNSA. The CDR3 loop spans 15 amino acids. In DNA form, the CDR3 reads TGTGCCAGCAGCTTATGGCGACAGGGCCCAGATACGCAGTATTTT. This translates into CASSLWRQGPDTQYF.

The chain links TRBV7-2 to TRBJ2-5; D is possibly TRBD2 (5 bases). Trimming took 5 bases from V and 3 from J, leaving 16 bases between them. CDR3 length equals 15 residues. The germline CDR1 and CDR2 sequences are SGHTA and FQGNSA. The CDR3 spells CASSPQFVREETQYF. The CDR3 DNA reads TGTGCCAGCAGCCCCCAGTTTGTGCGGGAAGAGACCCAGTACTTC.

The CDR3 spells CASSLDRGKAFF. For the CDR3, the DNA is TGTGCCAGCAGCTTGGACAGGGGAAAAGCTTTCTTT. The V call is TRBV7-2, the J call TRBJ1-1; 9 bases line up with TRBD1. The germline V gene encodes CDR1 SGHTA and CDR2 FQGNSA. Unmatched junction bases numbered 2, after V lost 3 bases and J lost 9 bases. The CDR3 has 12 residues. The whole variable domain, remainder taken from reference TRBV7-2 and TRBJ1-1, is GAGVSQSPSNKVTEKGKDVELRCDPISGHTALYWYRQSLGQGLEFLIYFQGNSAPDKSGLPSDRFSAERTGGSVSTLTIQRTQQEDSAVYLCASSLDRGKAFFGQGTRLTVV.

V usage is TRBV6-1 and J usage is TRBJ2-1; 11 bases align to TRBD2. The CDR3 is 15 residues long. Germline-derived CDR1 and CDR2 are MNHNS and SASEGT. Unmatched junction bases numbered 5, after V lost 7 bases and J lost 3 bases. As DNA, the CDR3 is TGTGCCAGCACCCAAGGGACTAGCGGCTACAATGAGCAGTTCTTC. Translating gives CASTQGTSGYNEQFF.

V usage is TRBV28 and J usage is TRBJ2-7, with a weak D call TRBD2 (6 bases). This CDR3 is 16 amino acids long. With 1 base removed from V and 2 bases from J, the gap between germline ends came to 15 bases. The germline gives CDR1 MDHEN, CDR2 SYDVKM. The CDR3 here is CASSLLSWGVPYEQYF. In DNA form, the CDR3 reads TGTGCCAGCAGTTTATTATCATGGGGGGTCCCCTACGAGCAGTACTTC. Together with reference TRBV28 and TRBJ2-7, the CDR3 gives the full variable domain: DVKVTQSSRYLVKRTGEKVFLECVQDMDHENMFWYRQDPGLGLRLIYFSYDVKMKEKGDIPEGYSVSREKKERFSLILESASTNQTSMYLCASSLLSWGVPYEQYFGPGTRLTVT.

The chain joins TRBV7-2 to TRBJ2-1; 8 nucleotides line up with TRBD1. CDR3 length: 16 residues. Germline trimming cut 0 bases from V and 6 bases from J; bases unmatched to any gene: 7. Per germline, CDR1 SGHTA and CDR2 FQGNSA. For the CDR3, the DNA is TGTGCCAGCAGCTTAGCGACAGGGGCCTTATCCAATGAGCAGTTCTTC. Protein: CASSLATGALSNEQFF.

V usage is TRBV7-3 and J usage is TRBJ2-7, with 8 bases lining up with TRBD2. After removal of 4 bases from V and 6 bases from J, the junction contained 5 bases not matched to a gene. Germline V gene lookup returns CDR1 SGHTA and CDR2 FQGTGA. The CDR3 runs 13 residues. CDR3 amino acids: CASSSGGAGEQYF. Here the CDR3 DNA reads TGTGCCAGCAGCTCGGGGGGGGCAGGCGAGCAGTACTTC.

This chain joins TRBV5-3 and TRBJ1-1, with D tentatively TRBD1 (6 bases). TRBV5-3 belongs to the ORF category, with a function that is uncertain. With 1 base removed from V and 1 base from J, the gap between germline ends came to 11 bases. The CDR3 extends over 15 amino acids. CDR3 nucleotide sequence: TGTGCCAGAAGCTTGACAGGGACTACGAACACTGAAGCTTTCTTT. It encodes CARSLTGTTNTEAFF.

V and J are TRBV6-1 and TRBJ1-2; D possibly corresponds to TRBD1 (6 bases). CDR3 size: 12 residues. Germline V lookup: CDR1 MNHNS, CDR2 SASEGT. Trimming left V 11 bases short and J 7 bases short, with 17 bases between. The CDR3, as DNA: TGTGCCTCGATGCCAGGGGCAGGTGGCTACACCTTC. It yields the protein CASMPGAGGYTF.

This clone was seen a handful of times. The chain links TRBV5-6 to TRBJ1-5, with 9 bases identical to TRBD1. The V segment lost 3 bases and the J segment 3 bases; nucleotides outside the gene matches: 4. CDR1 is SGHDT, CDR2 YYEEEE, per germline. CDR3 length: 15 amino acids. CDR3 DNA sequence: TGTGCCAGCAGCTCTGGACAGGGGCTCAATCAGCCCCAGCATTTT. This gives the protein CASSSGQGLNQPQHF.

The chain joins TRBV27 to TRBJ1-6; D gene uncertain. Trimming pared 6 bases from V and 1 base from J, leaving 19 bases between. The CDR3 totals 18 residues. CDR1 MNHEY and CDR2 SMNVEV come from the germline V gene (reference sequence). CDR3 sequence (DNA): TGTGCCAGCAGCCTAGACCCTCACACCGGGTCCTATAATTCACCCCTCCACTTT. Amino acid sequence: CASSLDPHTGSYNSPLHF.

The rearrangement uses TRBV11-2 and TRBJ2-5, with 7 bases matching TRBD1. The CDR3 is 16 amino acids. The germline V gene has CDR1 SGHAT and CDR2 FQNNGV. V lost 5 bases to trimming and J lost 1 base; unmatched junction nucleotides: 10. The CDR3 spells CASSLRQGFPQETQYF. CDR3 DNA: TGTGCCAGCAGCCTTAGACAGGGCTTCCCCCAAGAGACCCAGTACTTC.

The chain uses TRBV6-1 and TRBJ2-3; possibly TRBD1 for D (6 bases). CDR3 length: 14 residues. The V gene's germline CDR1 is MNHNS and CDR2 SASEGT. V lost 6 bases to trimming and J lost 4 bases, with 14 bases between them. CDR3 loop: CASRHRERPDTQYF. The CDR3 DNA is TGTGCCAGCAGGCACAGGGAACGGCCAGATACGCAGTATTTT.

The chain recombines TRBV18 with TRBJ2-3; 12 bases match TRBD2. Germline CDR1 KGHSH, CDR2 LQKENI. The ends lost 3 bases at V and 7 bases at J; junction bases unmatched: 8. The CDR3 spans 16 residues. The CDR3 DNA is TGTGCCAGCTCACCCGCCGGGACTAGCGGGCGGAATACGCAGTATTTT. As protein: CASSPAGTSGRNTQYF.

This clone was counted only a few times. The V gene is TRBV7-2, the J gene TRBJ2-7; TRBD1 aligns across 9 bases. Germline V gene data show CDR1 as SGHTA and CDR2 as FQGNSA. With V trimmed by 1 base and J by 6 bases, 4 bases remained unmatched. The CDR3 has 14 residues. CDR3 protein: CASSLVGTGLEQYF. The CDR3 DNA reads TGTGCCAGCAGCTTAGTTGGGACAGGGCTCGAGCAGTACTTC.

This clone was found a few times. The chain uses TRBV9 and TRBJ1-1; TRBD1 matches at 7 bases. J lost 1 base, V lost 4 bases, and 7 bases had no gene match. CDR1 is SGDLS and CDR2 is YYNGEE in the germline V gene. There are 15 residues in the CDR3. CDR3 nucleotides: TGTGCCAGCAGCCCCCAGACAGGGAGGAACACTGAAGCTTTCTTT. Amino acids: CASSPQTGRNTEAFF.

The V call is TRBV5-1, the J call TRBJ2-2; D is unclear. The CDR3 is 13 amino acids. Germline CDR1 SGHRS, CDR2 YFSETQ. V lost 5 bases to trimming and J lost 1 base, with 6 bases between them. In DNA, the CDR3 is TGCGCCAGCAGGTCAGAGAACACCGGGGAGCTGTTTTTT. Its translation is CASRSENTGELFF.

The chain uses TRBV9 and TRBJ2-2; the D gene is possibly TRBD2 (5 bases). V lost 0 bases and J lost 2, with 8 bases in between. Germline V lookup: CDR1 SGDLS, CDR2 YYNGEE. The CDR3 sequence is 15 residues long. The CDR3 region has the DNA TGTGCCAGCAGCGTAGGTGGAGGTAACACCGGGGAGCTGTTTTTT. Protein product: CASSVGGGNTGELFF.

CDR3 in DNA: TGTGCACTAGAACAGGGGACCGCCGGGGCCCAGTACTTC. This sequence encodes CALEQGTAGAQYF. The V gene is TRBV6-1, the J gene TRBJ2-5, with 7 bases matching TRBD1. This CDR3 has 13 amino acids. Germline loops: CDR1 MNHNS, CDR2 SASEGT.

This clone was counted between two and nine times. V gene TRBV7-3 combines with J gene TRBJ1-2; no definite D call. The CDR3 spans 15 residues. Trimming cost V 0 bases and J 4 bases, with 12 bases left between them. Germline values: CDR1 SGHTA, CDR2 FQGTGA. CDR3 protein: CASSLTSSTGYGYTF. The CDR3 DNA sequence: TGTGCCAGCAGCTTAACCAGTAGCACCGGCTATGGCTACACCTTC.